Listed below are T cell receptor beta chains from one sample, sequenced in a study of identifying expanded T cells in peripheral blood. Here immunoSEQ multiplex PCR was the method, and the copy in TCRdb shows in-frame clones only, minus some. Seen here are under 100,000 clones, around nine tenths observed once, and the top ten hold 7% to 7.5%. The sample consisted of blood. Every receptor here comes from a person aged 18 to 70 in good health. Each CDR3 is given with its conserved first and last residue. D genes are given only for firm matches. For some rows the clone size is stated as once, few or many, or as a class when expanded; others skip it.

v_gene	abundance	j_gene	d_gene	CDR3nt	CDR3aa
TRBV7-9	NA	TRBJ1-6	NA	TGTGCCAGCAGCCTACTAAGCTCCTATAATTCACCCCTCCACTTT	CASSLLSSYNSPLHF
TRBV2	NA	TRBJ2-7	NA	TGTGCCAGCACCCCGCGGCAGGGCTACGAGCAGTACTTC	CASTPRQGYEQYF
TRBV7-8	NA	TRBJ2-1	NA	TGTGCCAGCAGCCTACCGACTAGTTCCTACAATGAGCAGTTCTTC	CASSLPTSSYNEQFF
TRBV12-5	once	TRBJ2-2	TRBD1	TGTGCTAGTGGTTTGGAGGGACAGACGAACACCGGGGAGCTGTTTTTT	CASGLEGQTNTGELFF
TRBV6-1	NA	TRBJ1-2	NA	TGTGCCAGCAGTATCCTCAGGGGAACTGACTATGGCTACACCTTC	CASSILRGTDYGYTF
TRBV9	NA	TRBJ2-2	TRBD1	TGTGCCAGCAGCGTACAGGGACAGGGGGCGTACACCGGGGAGCTGTTTTTT	CASSVQGQGAYTGELFF
TRBV30	NA	TRBJ1-3	NA	TGTGCCTGGAGTGTATACAGGCAGGGGTTATCCAAATCTGGAAACACCATATATTTT	CAWSVYRQGLSKSGNTIYF
TRBV5-4	NA	TRBJ2-7	TRBD2	TGTGCCAGCTCCCGGGGGGATACGTACGAGCAGTACTTC	CASSRGDTYEQYF
TRBV6-5	NA	TRBJ2-3	NA	TGTGCCAGCAGTTATCATATCGGGAGTGGGCCAGATACGCAGTATTTT	CASSYHIGSGPDTQYF
TRBV12-5	NA	TRBJ1-1	NA	TGTGCTAGTGGGATGGGGAGGAAGACTGGCACTGAAGCTTTCTTT	CASGMGRKTGTEAFF
TRBV19	NA	TRBJ1-2	NA	TGTGCCAGTAGTCTGCATCTCAAAGGCGATAGGAGCGCCAACTATGGCTACACCTTC	CASSLHLKGDRSANYGYTF
TRBV2	NA	TRBJ1-2	NA	TGTGCCAGCAGTGAACAGGGGAATGGCTACACCTTC	CASSEQGNGYTF
TRBV19	NA	TRBJ1-2	NA	TGTGCCAGTAGTACCTTGACGAAAAACTATGGCTACACCTTC	CASSTLTKNYGYTF
TRBV6-6	NA	TRBJ2-3	NA	TGTGCCAGCACTCCTCGGGGCGGGGGCCAAACAGATACGCAGTATTTT	CASTPRGGGQTDTQYF
TRBV6-6	NA	TRBJ1-4	TRBD1	TGTGCCAGCAGTTACTACAGGGGCGAAAAACTGTTTTTT	CASSYYRGEKLFF
TRBV10-2	NA	TRBJ2-3	TRBD2	TGCGCCAGCAGTGATAGGACTAGCGGCACAGATACGCAGTATTTT	CASSDRTSGTDTQYF
TRBV5-1	NA	TRBJ1-6	NA	TGCGCCAGCAGCCCCAACAGGGAATTGAATTCACCCCTCCACTTT	CASSPNRELNSPLHF
TRBV11-2	NA	TRBJ2-5	NA	TGTGCCAGCAGCTTAGGTTTCGCAGGGGTCCCACAAGAGACCCAGTACTTC	CASSLGFAGVPQETQYF
TRBV5-4	once	TRBJ2-3	NA	TGTGCCAGCAGCTCCCACACAGATACGCAGTATTTT	CASSSHTDTQYF
TRBV7-9	NA	TRBJ2-5	TRBD2	TGTGCCAGCAGCGTCGGACTAGCGGGGGAGACCCAGTACTTC	CASSVGLAGETQYF
TRBV11-2	NA	TRBJ2-5	TRBD2	TGTGCCAGCAGCCCCCGGGAGGAACAAGAGACCCAGTACTTC	CASSPREEQETQYF
TRBV10-3	NA	TRBJ1-5	NA	TGTGCCATCAGTGATCCGGGACACAGCAATCAGCCCCAGCATTTT	CAISDPGHSNQPQHF
TRBV7-2	NA	TRBJ2-1	TRBD2	TGTGCCAGCAGCTTAGGGCGGGGGGGTTTAGGTGAGCAGTTCTTC	CASSLGRGGLGEQFF
TRBV6-4	NA	TRBJ2-2	NA	TGTGCCAGCAGTGGGCAGGCGAACACCGGGGAGCTGTTTTTT	CASSGQANTGELFF
TRBV14	NA	TRBJ2-1	NA	TGTGCCAGCAGCCATCTCCGGTCCTTAGCTAACAATGAGCAGTTCTTC	CASSHLRSLANNEQFF
TRBV2	NA	TRBJ1-3	TRBD1	TGTGCCAGCAGTCCGACAGGGTATGGAAACACCATATATTTT	CASSPTGYGNTIYF
TRBV7-9	NA	TRBJ1-3	NA	TGTGCCAGCTTAGGATTGGCAGGCCAGAGCCCCACTGGAAACACCATATATTTT	CASLGLAGQSPTGNTIYF
TRBV30	NA	TRBJ1-2	TRBD1	TGTGCCTGGAGGGGGACAGGGGGAAACGGCTACACCTTC	CAWRGTGGNGYTF
TRBV27	NA	TRBJ1-5	TRBD1	TGTGCCAACCCGGGGACAGGAGGGGGTGGCAATCAGCCCCAGCATTTT	CANPGTGGGGNQPQHF
TRBV29-1	NA	TRBJ2-1	TRBD1	TGCAGCGTCCAATGGACAGGGGAAGTTTACAATGAGCAGTTCTTC	CSVQWTGEVYNEQFF
TRBV19	once	TRBJ2-3	TRBD1	TGTGCCAGTAGTCTGACAGGGGGCAGCACAGATACGCAGTATTTT	CASSLTGGSTDTQYF
TRBV7-2	NA	TRBJ1-5	NA	TGTGCCAGCAGCTTGGGGTTGGGGCAGCCCCAGCATTTT	CASSLGLGQPQHF
TRBV27	NA	TRBJ1-2	TRBD1	TGTGCCAGCAGTGTTTTGCCAGGGGGCACGGGCTACACCTTC	CASSVLPGGTGYTF
TRBV7-3	NA	TRBJ2-5	TRBD1	TGTGCCAGCAGCACGGACAGGGAAGAGACCCAGTACTTC	CASSTDREETQYF
TRBV15	NA	TRBJ2-1	TRBD2	TGTGCCACCAGCAGAGGTAGCGGGGAGATAAATGAGCAGTTCTTC	CATSRGSGEINEQFF
TRBV7-9	few	TRBJ2-5	NA	TGTGCCAGCAGCTTAGAGATGGGAGCGGGAGAGACCCAGTACTTC	CASSLEMGAGETQYF
TRBV19	once	TRBJ1-1	NA	TGTGCCAGTTTCCCAGGAGCTTTCTTT	CASFPGAFF
TRBV4-1	NA	TRBJ2-3	TRBD2	TGCGCCAGCAGCCCTATGGGACTAGCGGGAGAGCAGAACCCCACAGATACGCAGTATTTT	CASSPMGLAGEQNPTDTQYF
TRBV7-9	NA	TRBJ2-7	NA	TGTGCCAGCAGCTCGGCCTACGAGCAGTACTTC	CASSSAYEQYF
TRBV4-2	NA	TRBJ2-5	NA	TGTGCCAGCAGCCAAGTCGGGGGTGAAGAGACCCAGTACTTC	CASSQVGGEETQYF
TRBV11-1	NA	TRBJ1-1	NA	TGTGCCAGCAGCCCCCGACTTGAGAACACTGAAGCTTTCTTT	CASSPRLENTEAFF
TRBV29-1	NA	TRBJ2-3	NA	TGCAGCGTTTTAACGCCTGGTCGGACAGATACGCAGTATTTT	CSVLTPGRTDTQYF
TRBV9	NA	TRBJ2-3	TRBD2	TGTGCCAGCAATCTTGCGGGGGAATCGAATACGCAGTATTTT	CASNLAGESNTQYF
TRBV5-4	NA	TRBJ2-3	TRBD2	TGTGCCAGCAGCTACCTAGCGGGGGTCACAGATACGCAGTATTTT	CASSYLAGVTDTQYF
TRBV28	NA	TRBJ2-1	TRBD1	TGTGCCAGCAGTTTCTACACCCTCGACAGGGATGGCTACAATGAGCAGTTCTTC	CASSFYTLDRDGYNEQFF
TRBV6-5	NA	TRBJ1-6	NA	TGTGCCAGCAGTTACGGCGGGGGAGGGTCACCCCTCCACTTT	CASSYGGGGSPLHF
TRBV10-3	once	TRBJ2-3	NA	TGTGCCATCAGTGAGAGGGAAGGCACAGATACGCAGTATTTT	CAISEREGTDTQYF
TRBV2	NA	TRBJ1-1	TRBD1	TGTGCCAGCAGTCAGACAGGGGGCTTCACTGAAGCTTTCTTT	CASSQTGGFTEAFF
TRBV6-1	few	TRBJ1-5	NA	TGTGCCAGCACCTGGGCGGGCAATCAGCCCCAGCATTTT	CASTWAGNQPQHF
TRBV2	NA	TRBJ1-2	NA	TGTGCCAGCAGTGTTTCGGGGGGACATAACTATGGCTACACCTTC	CASSVSGGHNYGYTF
TRBV11-2	NA	TRBJ1-2	NA	TGTGCCAGCAGCTTAGATCAGCGTGGCTACACCTTC	CASSLDQRGYTF
TRBV5-1	few	TRBJ1-2	NA	TGCGCCAGCAGCTTGGGGGAGTGGGACTATGGCTACACCTTC	CASSLGEWDYGYTF
TRBV27	NA	TRBJ1-5	NA	TGTGCCAGCAGTTTGAGGGGCAATCAGCCCCAGCATTTT	CASSLRGNQPQHF
TRBV29-1	NA	TRBJ1-1	NA	TGCAGCGCCATGAGGGGGGCTGAAGCTTTCTTT	CSAMRGAEAFF
TRBV19	NA	TRBJ1-4	TRBD1	TGTGCCAGCCTGGACAGGGGTCGGGGTGAAAAACTGTTTTTT	CASLDRGRGEKLFF
TRBV28	NA	TRBJ2-4	TRBD1	TGTGCCAGCAGTCTGGGAGAAGGGACAGGGATGAGGGCCAAAAACATTCAGTACTTC	CASSLGEGTGMRAKNIQYF
TRBV28	NA	TRBJ2-3	TRBD1	TGTGCCAGCAGTTTAGGACAGGTCCACACAGATACGCAGTATTTT	CASSLGQVHTDTQYF